Listed below are T cell receptor beta chains from one sample, sequenced in a study of cytomegalovirus exposure and HLA in healthy donors. Profiling relied on immunoSEQ multiplex PCR, and the TCRdb table lists in-frame clones only, not all of them. The top ten hold roughly 4.4% of the sample, which has around 120,000 clones, roughly nine tenths seen once. The source material was PBMCs. These receptors all come from a man aged 18 to 35 in good health and CMV-seropositive. CDR3s include the opening cysteine and the closing phenylalanine or tryptophan. A D gene is named only where the DNA matches it firmly. Part of the rows lack a size; the others show once, few, many or a class for expanded clones.

TRBJ2-2,NA,TRBD1,TRBV28,TGTGCCAGCAGTTACAGGGGCCAACTCACCGGGGAGCTGTTTTTT,CASSYRGQLTGELFF
TRBJ1-2,many,NA,TRBV6-4,TGTGCCAGCAGTGAGGGACAACACTCTGGCTACACCTTC,CASSEGQHSGYTF
TRBJ1-2,NA,NA,TRBV6-1,TGTGCCAGCCAACGGCCGGGGGACTATGGCTACACCTTC,CASQRPGDYGYTF
TRBJ2-5,NA,NA,TRBV23-1,TGCGCCATCCGTACAGGGAGAGAGACCCAGTACTTC,CAIRTGRETQYF
TRBJ2-2,NA,NA,TRBV11-2,TGTGCCAGCAGCTTAGGGGGGCTTCAGGGATATATCGGGGAGCTGTTTTTT,CASSLGGLQGYIGELFF
TRBJ1-2,NA,TRBD1,TRBV7-6,TGTGCCAGCAGCGTAGACAGGGTCGGAAGCTACACCTTC,CASSVDRVGSYTF
TRBJ2-7,NA,NA,TRBV2,TGTGCCAGCAGTGGAGGATTGGTTGGGACACCAGCTCTAGAGTACGAGCAGTACTTC,CASSGGLVGTPALEYEQYF
TRBJ1-2,NA,TRBD1,TRBV2,TGTGCCAGCAGTACCAACGGACAGGGGGCTAACTATGGCTACACCTTC,CASSTNGQGANYGYTF
TRBJ1-4,NA,NA,TRBV10-3,TGTGCCATCAGTGAGTCGGGCCCAACTAATGAAAAACTGTTTTTT,CAISESGPTNEKLFF
TRBJ2-7,NA,NA,TRBV28,TGTGCCAGCAGGACGACAATATACGAGCAGTACTTC,CASRTTIYEQYF
TRBJ2-5,NA,NA,TRBV4-2,TGTGCCAGCAGCCAAAAGCGGAGCGGCCAAGAGACCCAGTACTTC,CASSQKRSGQETQYF